The rows below give T cell receptor beta chains drawn from one sample of a study of cytomegalovirus exposure and HLA in healthy donors. Sequenced by immunoSEQ multiplex PCR; TCRdb stores in-frame clones only, minus some. The table records approximately 120,000 clones, about 83% of them present only once. Sequencing used PBMCs. The receptor set was obtained from a man under 40 in good health and CMV-seronegative. Both conserved end residues are part of each CDR3. Each record gives: D gene, CDR3 length, V gene, J gene, clone size, CDR3 DNA, CDR3 protein. A D gene is named only where the DNA matches it firmly. Size tells how often a clone was seen (once, few, many) or the class of an expanded clone, and some rows leave it out.

d_gene: -
len: 13
v_gene: TRBV30
j_gene: TRBJ2-7
abundance: -
CDR3nt: TGTGCCTGGAGTCCAGCGAGGACCTACGAGCAGTACTTC
CDR3aa: CAWSPARTYEQYF

d_gene: TRBD2
len: 18
v_gene: TRBV4-1
j_gene: TRBJ2-7
abundance: -
CDR3nt: TGCGCCAGCAGCCAAGTTCTAGCGGACCTGACCTCCTCCTACGAGCAGTACTTC
CDR3aa: CASSQVLADLTSSYEQYF

d_gene: TRBD1
len: 16
v_gene: TRBV5-1
j_gene: TRBJ1-6
abundance: -
CDR3nt: TGCGCCAGCAGCTTGGTAGGGACAGCCTATAATTCACCCCTCCACTTT
CDR3aa: CASSLVGTAYNSPLHF

d_gene: -
len: 14
v_gene: TRBV11-2
j_gene: TRBJ2-7
abundance: -
CDR3nt: TGTGCCAGCAGCCGGGCACTGCGCGGGAACGAGCAGTACTTC
CDR3aa: CASSRALRGNEQYF

d_gene: TRBD2
len: 17
v_gene: TRBV15
j_gene: TRBJ2-1
abundance: -
CDR3nt: TGTGCCACCAGGCAGGATAAGGGCGGGAGCTCCTACAATGAGCAGTTCTTC
CDR3aa: CATRQDKGGSSYNEQFF

d_gene: TRBD2
len: 17
v_gene: TRBV30
j_gene: TRBJ2-1
abundance: once
CDR3nt: TGTGCCTGGTCGGGCGGGAGGTTAACCTTTACCTACAATGAGCAGTTCTTC
CDR3aa: CAWSGGRLTFTYNEQFF

d_gene: -
len: 17
v_gene: TRBV4-2
j_gene: TRBJ1-5
abundance: -
CDR3nt: TGTGCCAGCAGCCAACTACAGGGCGCGGGTAGCAATCAGCCCCAGCATTTT
CDR3aa: CASSQLQGAGSNQPQHF

d_gene: -
len: 14
v_gene: TRBV7-9
j_gene: TRBJ1-5
abundance: -
CDR3nt: TGTGCCAGCAGCTTACGGGGACTCAATCAGCCCCAGCATTTT
CDR3aa: CASSLRGLNQPQHF

d_gene: -
len: 17
v_gene: TRBV19
j_gene: TRBJ2-2
abundance: -
CDR3nt: TGTGCCAGTAGTATAGTTCAGGCCCAGGGGTACACCGGGGAGCTGTTTTTT
CDR3aa: CASSIVQAQGYTGELFF

d_gene: TRBD2
len: 16
v_gene: TRBV14
j_gene: TRBJ2-1
abundance: -
CDR3nt: TGTGCCAGCAGCCACACCGGGACTACCTCCTACAATGAGCAGTTCTTC
CDR3aa: CASSHTGTTSYNEQFF

d_gene: TRBD2
len: 15
v_gene: TRBV27
j_gene: TRBJ2-1
abundance: -
CDR3nt: TGTGCCAGCAGGGCGACTAGCGGGAGGGCTTTTGAGCAGTTCTTC
CDR3aa: CASRATSGRAFEQFF

d_gene: TRBD2
len: 16
v_gene: TRBV6-1
j_gene: TRBJ2-7
abundance: few
CDR3nt: TGTGCCAGCAGTGATGGTCTGGGACTAGCGGGACTCGAGCAGTACTTC
CDR3aa: CASSDGLGLAGLEQYF

d_gene: TRBD1
len: 15
v_gene: TRBV10-1
j_gene: TRBJ2-2
abundance: -
CDR3nt: TGCGCCAGCAGTACGGGACAGGGGAACACCGGGGAGCTGTTTTTT
CDR3aa: CASSTGQGNTGELFF

d_gene: -
len: 15
v_gene: TRBV1
j_gene: TRBJ2-1
abundance: -
CDR3nt: TGCACCAGCAGCCAAGAATGCGGGGATCAGGGTGAGCAGTTCTTC
CDR3aa: CTSSQECGDQGEQFF

d_gene: -
len: 14
v_gene: TRBV7-2
j_gene: TRBJ1-2
abundance: -
CDR3nt: TGTGCCAGCAGCTTAGGACAGGTTAACTATGGCTACACCTTC
CDR3aa: CASSLGQVNYGYTF